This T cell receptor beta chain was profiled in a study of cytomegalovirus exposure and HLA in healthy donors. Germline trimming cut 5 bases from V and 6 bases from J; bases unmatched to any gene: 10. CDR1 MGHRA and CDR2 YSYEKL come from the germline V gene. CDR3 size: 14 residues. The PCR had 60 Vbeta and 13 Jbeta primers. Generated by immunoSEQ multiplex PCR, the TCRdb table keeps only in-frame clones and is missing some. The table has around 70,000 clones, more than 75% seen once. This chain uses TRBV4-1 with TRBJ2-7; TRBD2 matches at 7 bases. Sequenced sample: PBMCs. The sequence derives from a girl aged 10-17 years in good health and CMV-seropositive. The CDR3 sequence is CASSSRTSESEQYF. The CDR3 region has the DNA TGCGCCAGCAGCTCCCGGACTAGTGAATCCGAGCAGTACTTC.